This T cell receptor (beta chain) was identified during a study of somatic mutations in cytotoxic T cells in rheumatoid arthritis. Study at large: Flow sorting of some V beta antibody-stained T cells reached nearly 100% purity, with V beta1+ cells also TCRB-sequenced.

Study-wide results and limits: Statistically, CD8+ T-cell clonality was not significantly distinct between individuals with rheumatoid arthritis and age-matched healthy controls. No multiple-comparison adjustment was applied to the slight TRBV07 underrepresentation in rheumatoid arthritis patients.

Of note for this clone: The target antigen is unknown.

The assay was immunoSEQ multiplex PCR, and TCRdb's table has in-frame clones only and misses some. The table includes 10,000 to 15,000 clones, 78% detected once. Per the germline V gene, CDR1 is MGHRA and CDR2 is YSYEKL. This CDR3 is 13 amino acids long. Trimming took 1 base from V and 1 from J, leaving 4 bases between them. The TCR comes from an adult with rheumatoid arthritis. The sample consisted of CD8+ T cells sorted from blood. V and J are TRBV4-1 and TRBJ1-1; D unresolved. The CDR3 nucleotides are TGCGCCAGCAGCCAAGGGTGGAACACTGAAGCTTTCTTT. Protein: CASSQGWNTEAFF.